This TCR beta chain was sequenced for a study of blood T cell repertoires in COVID-19. Study-wide background: The samples span acute and convalescent COVID-19 from the United States, Italy and Spain. The cDNA or gDNA used as material had been derived from T cells, B-cell-depleted T cells, or PBMCs.

Assay: immunoSEQ multiplex PCR; the TCRdb copy retains only in-frame clones and omits some. The data contain 200,000 to 300,000 clones, about 87% of them singletons. CDR3 size: 17 residues. Germline values: CDR1 SGHVS, CDR2 FQNEAQ. V dropped 5 bases and J dropped 2; count of bases not matched to a gene: 9. This chain uses TRBV7-8 with TRBJ2-2, with TRBD1 matching over 9 bases. This TCR came from a woman in her fifties or sixties with acute or convalescent COVID-19. The source material was peripheral blood. The CDR3 loop reads CASSLMAGQGNTGELFF. Here the CDR3 DNA reads TGTGCCAGCAGCCTGATGGCGGGACAGGGTAACACCGGGGAGCTGTTTTTT.